These T cell receptor beta chains were read from a single sample in a study of OX40 agonist ivuxolimab in advanced cancers. Assay used: immunoSEQ multiplex PCR; TCRdb lists only in-frame clones, some missing. The sample lists under 80,000 clones; around 85% were seen once. The sequenced sample was CD4+ or CD8+ T cells sorted from blood, obtained in a trial of the OX40 agonist ivuxolimab. The receptors stem from an adult with an advanced solid tumor such as melanoma, head and neck, liver or kidney cancer. CDR3s include the opening cysteine and the closing phenylalanine or tryptophan. The D gene is left open where the match is weak. Size values are once, few and many counts, or a class for expanded clones, and some rows have none.

v_gene	d_gene	j_gene	abundance	CDR3aa	CDR3nt
TRBV5-1	TRBD2	TRBJ2-5	.	CASSLASGGGGETQYF	TGCGCCAGCAGCTTGGCTAGCGGGGGAGGTGGAGAGACCCAGTACTTC
TRBV13	.	TRBJ2-7	.	CASSLGRPTYEQYF	TGTGCCAGCAGCTTAGGCAGGCCGACCTACGAGCAGTACTTC
TRBV5-1	TRBD2	TRBJ2-1	.	CASSLGTSGPNEQFF	TGCGCCAGCAGCTTGGGTACTAGCGGTCCCAATGAGCAGTTCTTC
TRBV11-2	.	TRBJ2-5	once	CASSLGGTGKETQYF	TGTGCCAGCAGCTTAGGTGGGACGGGGAAAGAGACCCAGTACTTC
TRBV25-1	.	TRBJ1-4	.	CASSDQFLGLFF	TGTGCCAGCAGTGACCAATTCCTCGGACTGTTTTTT
TRBV7-7	.	TRBJ1-2	few	CASSLSFRQPPYGYTF	TGTGCCAGCAGCCTCTCCTTTCGACAGCCCCCCTATGGCTACACCTTC
TRBV9	TRBD1	TRBJ2-2	.	CASSASGTATGELFF	TGTGCCAGCAGCGCCTCCGGGACAGCCACCGGGGAGCTGTTTTTT
TRBV5-4	.	TRBJ1-3	.	CASSRGPGGNTIYF	TGTGCCAGCAGCCGGGGTCCGGGTGGAAACACCATATATTTT
TRBV6-6	TRBD1	TRBJ2-3	.	CASSYGGTGGENTQYF	TGTGCCAGCAGTTACGGTGGGACAGGGGGCGAAAATACGCAGTATTTT
TRBV30	.	TRBJ1-1	.	CAWSVWANTEAFF	TGTGCCTGGAGTGTCTGGGCGAACACTGAAGCTTTCTTT
TRBV19	.	TRBJ2-1	.	CASSIGGAANEQFF	TGTGCCAGTAGTATTGGCGGGGCCGCCAATGAGCAGTTCTTC
TRBV6-6	TRBD1	TRBJ1-2	.	CASSYGGQGLIYGYTF	TGTGCCAGCAGTTACGGGGGACAGGGGCTTATCTATGGCTACACCTTC
TRBV2	.	TRBJ1-1	.	CASSGSTNKVGLGSEAFF	TGTGCCAGCAGTGGATCCACTAACAAAGTGGGGTTAGGCTCTGAAGCTTTCTTT
TRBV11-3	TRBD1	TRBJ2-1	.	CASSFRQGAHNEQFF	TGTGCCAGCAGCTTCCGACAGGGGGCTCACAATGAGCAGTTCTTC
TRBV10-3	TRBD2	TRBJ2-7	.	CAINSGRLAEQYF	TGTGCCATCAATAGCGGGAGACTGGCCGAGCAGTACTTC
TRBV5-5	TRBD2	TRBJ2-1	.	CASSLGMAGEYNEQFF	TGTGCCAGCAGCTTGGGTATGGCGGGAGAGTACAATGAGCAGTTCTTC
TRBV6-1	.	TRBJ1-1	.	CASSARVWEAFF	TGTGCCAGCAGTGCCAGGGTTTGGGAAGCTTTCTTT
TRBV7-9	TRBD1	TRBJ1-1	.	CASRKTGGMGTEAFF	TGTGCCAGCAGAAAGACAGGGGGTATGGGAACTGAAGCTTTCTTT
TRBV5-4	.	TRBJ2-1	once	CASSLRLVRNEQFF	TGTGCCAGCAGCTTGCGACTAGTGCGGAATGAGCAGTTCTTC
TRBV11-3	.	TRBJ1-1	.	CASSPDPHTEAFF	TGTGCCAGCAGCCCCGACCCACACACTGAAGCTTTCTTT
TRBV5-4	TRBD1	TRBJ1-2	.	CASSWGDRVGYGYTF	TGTGCCAGCAGCTGGGGGGACAGGGTAGGCTATGGCTACACCTTC
TRBV5-1	.	TRBJ1-2	.	CASSLTAGNYGYTF	TGCGCCAGCAGCTTAACAGCGGGCAACTATGGCTACACCTTC
TRBV7-6	TRBD2	TRBJ2-1	.	CASSPGLAGGPYNEQFF	TGTGCCAGCAGCCCCGGACTAGCGGGAGGTCCGTACAATGAGCAGTTCTTC
TRBV27	.	TRBJ1-4	.	CASSLIGEKLFF	TGTGCCAGCAGTTTAATAGGTGAAAAACTGTTTTTT
TRBV5-8	TRBD2	TRBJ2-5	once	CASSLKAGVLPTQYF	TGTGCCAGCAGCTTGAAAGCGGGGGTGCTGCCAACCCAGTACTTC
TRBV28	.	TRBJ2-7	.	CASSSPGRSSYEQYF	TGTGCCAGCAGTTCACCGGGACGGAGCTCCTACGAGCAGTACTTC
TRBV27	.	TRBJ2-3	once	CASSDSTDTQYF	TGTGCCAGCAGCGACAGCACAGATACGCAGTATTTT
TRBV7-2	TRBD1	TRBJ2-7	.	CASSRPGQSYEQYF	TGTGCCAGCAGCAGACCGGGACAGTCCTACGAGCAGTACTTC
TRBV5-1	TRBD2	TRBJ2-1	.	CASSQGLAGGVGEQFF	TGCGCCAGCAGCCAGGGACTAGCGGGAGGGGTAGGTGAGCAGTTCTTC
TRBV28	.	TRBJ1-1	.	CASISHRQAFF	TGTGCCAGCATTTCCCATAGGCAAGCTTTCTTT
TRBV5-8	.	TRBJ2-1	.	CASSLGGQLYNEQFF	TGTGCCAGCAGCTTAGGAGGCCAGCTTTACAATGAGCAGTTCTTC
TRBV18	.	TRBJ2-7	few	CASSPPMGYEQYF	TGTGCCAGCTCACCACCGATGGGGTACGAGCAGTACTTC